These T cell receptor beta chains were read from a single sample in a study of shared clonotypes between healthy human individuals. Measured with immunoSEQ multiplex PCR; TCRdb has only the in-frame clones, and not every one. This repertoire shows some 700,000 clones, about 92% found once; its top ten account for 30% to 40%. The sequenced sample was memory CD8+ T cells from PBMCs. Receptors originate from a man younger than 35 in good health. Some clones in this sample may be carry-over from other donors' samples. Each CDR3 is given with its conserved first and last residue. Fields, in order: J gene, clone size, D gene, V gene, CDR3 protein, CDR3 DNA. D genes are given only for firm matches. Rows give clone size only sometimes, using once, few, many, or a class for an expanded clone.

TRBJ2-1,NA,TRBD1,TRBV19,CASSIWQGDNEQFF,TGTGCCAGTAGTATTTGGCAGGGGGACAATGAGCAGTTCTTC
TRBJ2-7,NA,TRBD2,TRBV5-1,CASSLAREGRHEQYF,TGCGCCAGCAGCTTGGCACGGGAGGGCCGCCACGAGCAGTACTTC
TRBJ2-3,NA,TRBD1,TRBV2,CASLRNLYLTGEDTQYF,TGTGCCAGCCTACGGAACCTATATTTGACAGGGGAGGATACGCAGTATTTT
TRBJ1-2,NA,NA,TRBV27,CASGVGANYGYTF,TGTGCCAGCGGGGTGGGGGCTAACTATGGCTACACCTTC
TRBJ2-7,NA,TRBD2,TRBV27,CASSVLPGTSGDEQYF,TGTGCCAGCAGTGTACTCCCCGGGACTAGCGGGGACGAGCAGTACTTC
TRBJ2-3,NA,TRBD1,TRBV7-9,CASSRDSNPDTQYF,TGTGCCAGCAGCCGGGACAGTAACCCAGATACGCAGTATTTT
TRBJ2-6,NA,NA,TRBV27,CASSPYRGGIGANVLTF,TGTGCCAGCAGTCCGTATAGGGGGGGCATAGGGGCCAACGTCCTGACTTTC
TRBJ2-7,NA,TRBD1,TRBV6-6,CASSHWGQSSYEQYF,TGTGCCAGCAGTCACTGGGGACAGAGCTCCTACGAGCAGTACTTC
TRBJ2-3,NA,TRBD2,TRBV28,CASRPLAESTDTQYF,TGTGCCAGCAGACCACTAGCGGAAAGCACAGATACGCAGTATTTT
TRBJ1-1,NA,NA,TRBV29-1,CSVEGQSLNTEAFF,TGCAGCGTGGAGGGGCAGTCGCTGAACACTGAAGCTTTCTTT
TRBJ1-4,NA,NA,TRBV29-1,CSVVDGATNEKLFF,TGCAGCGTGGTGGACGGGGCAACTAATGAAAAACTGTTTTTT
TRBJ2-1,NA,NA,TRBV7-9,CASSFASRPGNEQFF,TGCGCCAGCAGCTTCGCAAGCCGTCCAGGCAATGAGCAGTTCTTC
TRBJ2-5,NA,TRBD2,TRBV10-3,CAIREPGGQETQYF,TGTGCCATCAGGGAGCCGGGGGGCCAAGAGACCCAGTACTTC
TRBJ2-3,NA,NA,TRBV4-3,CASSQKGPTFTDTQYF,TGCGCCAGCAGCCAGAAGGGTCCCACTTTCACAGATACGCAGTATTTT
TRBJ2-5,NA,TRBD2,TRBV27,CASSSLAEQETQYF,TGTGCCAGCAGTTCTCTAGCGGAACAAGAGACCCAGTACTTC
TRBJ2-5,NA,TRBD2,TRBV6-8,CASSFELAVPQETQYF,TGTGCCAGCAGCTTCGAACTAGCGGTACCCCAAGAGACCCAGTACTTC
TRBJ2-1,NA,NA,TRBV27,CASSLGELDHSYNEQFF,TGTGCCAGCAGTTTAGGGGAACTAGACCACTCCTACAATGAGCAGTTCTTC
TRBJ2-7,NA,NA,TRBV2,CASSEPENSYEQYF,TGTGCCAGCAGTGAGCCAGAGAACTCCTACGAGCAGTACTTC
TRBJ2-7,NA,TRBD2,TRBV7-3,CASSLSPGLAGYEQYF,TGTGCCAGCAGCTTATCCCCGGGACTAGCGGGCTACGAGCAGTACTTC
TRBJ2-7,NA,TRBD1,TRBV7-6,CASSPGAGGAYEQYF,TGTGCCAGCAGCCCAGGCGCAGGGGGCGCCTACGAGCAGTACTTC
TRBJ1-2,NA,NA,TRBV6-1,CASSAYYGPLGGYTF,TGTGCCAGCAGTGCTTATTACGGGCCTCTCGGGGGCTACACCTTC
TRBJ1-2,NA,TRBD1,TRBV15,CATSSEVPDRDGYTF,TGTGCCACCAGCAGTGAAGTTCCGGACAGGGATGGCTACACCTTC
TRBJ2-1,NA,NA,TRBV7-9,CASSLAFSEQFF,TGTGCCAGCAGCTTAGCTTTCTCTGAGCAGTTCTTC
TRBJ2-2,NA,NA,TRBV27,CASGLLNGELFF,TGTGCCAGCGGCTTACTTAACGGGGAGCTGTTTTTT
TRBJ1-1,few,NA,TRBV2,CASSPEGRTEAFF,TGTGCCAGCAGCCCTGAGGGGCGAACTGAAGCTTTCTTT
TRBJ2-7,NA,NA,TRBV27,CASSLGPLNEQYF,TGTGCCAGCAGTTTGGGGCCCCTGAACGAGCAGTACTTC
TRBJ2-7,once,TRBD1,TRBV27,CASSSRDSSYEQYF,TGTGCCAGCAGTTCCCGGGACAGCTCCTACGAGCAGTACTTC